This T cell receptor (beta chain) was identified during a study of CD4 T cells in relation to SARS-CoV-2 and coronaviruses. Study-level background: Shared crossreactive spike epitopes were mapped to their HLA restriction. Study-level points and caveats: Each donor contributed either pre-pandemic or post-infection samples, not both. According to naive versus memory sequencing, detected responses are memory recall, not newly primed.

Sequencing was performed with immunoSEQ multiplex PCR; in TCRdb, only in-frame clones are kept and a portion is missing. The sample includes about 65,000 clones, around 86% of them seen just once. CD4+ T cells from unexposed donors were obtained before the COVID-19 pandemic (2011-2018). Naive and memory CD4+ T cells were separated from cryopreserved PBMCs. With regard to this clone: Its antigen is unknown.

This TCR was recovered from a human donor in good health. Input material: memory CD4+ T cells from PBMCs.

CDR3 loop: CASSKFGPRATDTQYF. In DNA form, the CDR3 reads TGTGCCAGTAGTAAGTTTGGCCCCAGGGCCACAGATACGCAGTATTTT. The chain has TRBV19 and TRBJ2-3, with D tentatively TRBD1 (5 bases). Between the trimmed V and J ends, which lost 4 bases and 2 bases, there was a span of 16 bases. The CDR3 is made up of 16 amino acids. CDR1 and CDR2 (germline): LNHDA, SQIVND (reference sequence).